This entry lists 22 T cell receptor beta chains sequenced from one sample in a study of T cells in Graves' hyperthyroidism and ophthalmopathy. RNA transcripts served as the template for amplifying TCR beta CDR3 regions. TCR CDR3 underwent first-round RT-PCR with the HTBI primer set. TCRdb ran MiXCR on the multiplex PCR reads and lists one entry per CDR3 protein. The table has over 400,000 distinct CDR3 sequences, approximately 23% seen once. The sequenced sample consisted of blood. The receptors were sampled from a woman aged 70-85 years with Graves' ophthalmopathy.

This clonotype was counted between two and nine times. J is TRBJ2-7 and V is TRBV10-1; D unclear. CDR1 and CDR2 from the germline V gene are WNHNN and SYGVQD (reference sequence). The CDR3 totals 12 residues. V shed 6 bases and J shed 6 bases, with 12 bases lying between them. The CDR3 sequence: CASRFFAREQYF. DNA of the CDR3: TGCGCCAGCAGGTTTTTCGCGCGCGAGCAGTACTTC.

The chain combines TRBV24-1 with TRBJ2-1; TRBD1 might be the D (5 bases). Looked up from germline, CDR1 is KGHDR and CDR2 is SFDVKD. Between the trimmed V and J ends, which lost 4 bases and 8 bases, there was a span of 11 bases. The CDR3 contains 13 residues. The CDR3: CATSEVGRDEQFF. As DNA, the CDR3 is TGTGCCACCAGTGAAGTGGGGCGCGATGAGCAGTTCTTC.

This clonotype has only a few counts. CDR3: CSVGTPRREQYF. The CDR3 DNA sequence: TGCAGCGTTGGGACTCCCCGTCGGGAGCAGTACTTC. The chain is built from TRBV29-1 and TRBJ2-7; possible D gene TRBD2, 5 bases. Trimming stripped 4 bases from V and 7 bases from J, with 14 bases between. Germline V gene sequence: CDR1 SQVTM, CDR2 ANQGSEA. The CDR3 loop spans 12 amino acids.

V usage is TRBV24-1 and J usage is TRBJ2-1; maybe TRBD2 (5 bases). This CDR3 has 16 amino acids. Germline values: CDR1 KGHDR, CDR2 SFDVKD. V lost 3 bases and J 8 bases, leaving 19 bases between the germline ends. The CDR3 loop reads CATSDPLAGGSDEQFF. In nucleotides, the CDR3 is TGTGCCACCAGTGATCCCCTCGCGGGCGGAAGCGATGAGCAGTTCTTC.

This clonotype has a handful of counts. V and J are TRBV7-9 and TRBJ2-3, with TRBD2 identical over 7 bases. CDR1 SEHNR and CDR2 FQNEAQ come from the germline V gene (reference sequence). This CDR3 has 15 amino acids. Unmatched junction bases numbered 6, after V lost 2 bases and J lost 4 bases. CDR3 loop: CASSLPTGGPDTQYF. The CDR3 bases are TGTGCCAGCAGCTTACCCACGGGAGGTCCAGATACGCAGTATTTT.

The genes are TRBV29-1 and TRBJ2-1; the match to TRBD1 covers 10 bases. V trimming: 7 bases; J trimming: 7 bases; junction bases outside the gene matches: 10. The CDR3 is 14 amino acids. Germline V gives CDR1 SQVTM, CDR2 ANQGSEA. CDR3: CSGGRQGAWNEQFF. CDR3 coding DNA: TGCAGCGGGGGACGACAGGGGGCGTGGAATGAGCAGTTCTTC.

The rearrangement uses TRBV5-1 and TRBJ2-7; D is tentatively TRBD1 or TRBD2 (7 bases each). This CDR3 has 15 amino acids. V shed 0 bases and J shed 2 bases, with 12 bases lying between them. CDR1 SGHRS and CDR2 YFSETQ come from the germline V gene. CDR3 sequence reads: CASSLVQGGTYEQYF. CDR3 in DNA: TGCGCCAGCAGCTTGGTCCAGGGGGGGACCTACGAGCAGTACTTC.

This clonotype was seen a handful of times. The V gene is TRBV7-2, the J gene TRBJ1-2; tentatively, D is TRBD1 (5 bases). Germline V gives CDR1 SGHTA, CDR2 FQGNSA. The V and J ends lost 4 bases and 5 bases respectively, with 20 bases between them. This CDR3 region has 16 residues. The CDR3 protein is CASSSPRAPWGYGYTF. CDR3 nucleotides: TGTGCCAGCAGCTCCCCTCGGGCACCTTGGGGGTATGGCTACACCTTC.

The rearrangement joins TRBV9 to TRBJ1-1; D is unresolved. V was clipped by 0 bases and J by 1 base, with 7 bases between them. Germline V gives CDR1 SGDLS, CDR2 YYNGEE. This CDR3 comprises 14 residues. DNA of the CDR3: TGTGCCAGCAGCGTAGAGGCCGCGAACACTGAAGCTTTCTTT. Its translation: CASSVEAANTEAFF.

This rearrangement joins TRBV12-3 or TRBV12-4 to TRBJ2-7; no clear D gene. This CDR3 is built from 15 residues. The V end lost 4 bases, the J end lost 3 bases, and 16 bases lay between the germline ends. CDR3 bases: TGTGCCAGCAGTTCCTCGGTTGAGGCAGTCTACGAGCAGTACTTC. This sequence encodes CASSSSVEAVYEQYF.

This clonotype was found a few times. V is TRBV5-1 and J is TRBJ2-7, with TRBD1 identical over 8 bases. Germline CDR1 and CDR2: SGHRS and YFSETQ. Trimming removed 3 bases from V and 6 bases from J; junction bases left unmatched: 8. The CDR3 covers 14 residues. CDR3 residues: CASSSGQERGEQYF. In DNA form, the CDR3 reads TGCGCCAGCAGCTCGGGACAGGAAAGAGGCGAGCAGTACTTC. Supplemented by reference TRBV5-1 and TRBJ2-7, the full variable domain reads KAGVTQTPRYLIKTRGQQVTLSCSPISGHRSVSWYQQTPGQGLQFLFEYFSETQRNKGNFPGRFSGRQFSNSRSEMNVSTLELGDSALYLCASSSGQERGEQYFGPGTRLTVT.

The chain recombines TRBV13 with TRBJ1-1; 12 bases agree with TRBD1. The V gene end was trimmed by 5 bases and the J gene end by 5 bases; junction bases not matched to a gene: 6. This CDR3 is built from 15 residues. CDR1 PRHDT and CDR2 FYEKMQ come from the germline V gene (reference sequence). The CDR3 is CASSLTGQGATEAFF. CDR3 DNA: TGTGCCAGCAGCCTAACGGGACAGGGGGCGACTGAAGCTTTCTTT. The entire variable domain, with the rest obtained from reference TRBV13 and TRBJ1-1, is as follows: AAGVIQSPRHLIKEKRETATLKCYPIPRHDTVYWYQQGPGQDPQFLISFYEKMQSDKGSIPDRFSAQQFSDYHSELNMSSLELGDSALYFCASSLTGQGATEAFFGQGTRLTVV.

The chain has TRBV19 and TRBJ1-5; TRBD1 aligns across 9 bases. The CDR3 runs to 17 residues. Trimming removed 5 bases from V and 0 bases from J; junction bases left unmatched: 8. Germline loops: CDR1 LNHDA, CDR2 SQIVND (reference sequence). The CDR3 DNA reads as TGTGCCAGTAGTGTAACAGGGGGCCCGTATAGCAATCAGCCCCAGCATTTT. This translates into CASSVTGGPYSNQPQHF.

This clonotype came up a few times. V usage is TRBV11-3 and J usage is TRBJ2-7; 8 bases agree with TRBD1. Trimming removed 3 bases from V and 2 bases from J; junction bases left unmatched: 6. Germline CDR1 is SGHNT and CDR2 is YENEEA. The CDR3 totals 15 residues. The CDR3 here is CASSFETGAPYEQYF. CDR3 nucleotide sequence: TGTGCCAGCAGCTTCGAGACAGGGGCACCCTACGAGCAGTACTTC.

In the case of this clonotype: Germline is not matched at one junction end, which may reflect a read error. This rearrangement joins TRBV25-1 to TRBJ1-1; the D gene is possibly TRBD1 (5 bases). CDR3 size: 13 residues. Germline V CDR1 and CDR2: MGHDK, SYGVNS. Here the CDR3 DNA reads TGTGCCCGCAGTGGGGGTCGGGGCACTGAAGCTTTCTTT. Protein product: CARSGGRGTEAFF.

The chain has TRBV5-1 and TRBJ2-3, with 9 bases that match TRBD2. The length of the CDR3 is 16 residues. The germline V gene has CDR1 SGHRS and CDR2 YFSETQ. V was pared by 0 bases and J by 3 bases, with 5 bases of the junction left unmatched. Written as DNA, the CDR3 is TGCGCCAGCAGCTTGGGGATAGCGGGAGTTACAGATACGCAGTATTTT. The encoded protein is CASSLGIAGVTDTQYF.

The genes are TRBV11-2 and TRBJ2-1, with 7 bases fitting TRBD2. CDR3 length: 15 residues. V shed 1 base, J shed 6 bases, and the junction held 6 bases outside the gene matches. Germline loops: CDR1 SGHAT, CDR2 FQNNGV. The CDR3, as DNA: TGTGCCAGCAGCTTAGCGGGAGGCCTCGGCAATGAGCAGTTCTTC. It specifies CASSLAGGLGNEQFF.

This clonotype was seen ten or more times. V gene TRBV12-3 or TRBV12-4 combines with J gene TRBJ1-5; D gene ambiguous. Trimming pared 5 bases from V and 9 bases from J, leaving 17 bases between. There are 14 residues in the CDR3. The CDR3 protein is CASSLTGYPMPQHF. As DNA, the CDR3 is TGTGCCAGCAGTCTAACGGGCTACCCCATGCCCCAGCATTTT.

The rearrangement joins TRBV12-3 or TRBV12-4 to TRBJ1-2; D might be TRBD1 (5 bases). Trimming removed 6 bases from V and 6 bases from J, with 14 bases in between. This CDR3 is built from 13 residues. CDR3 coding DNA: TGTGCCAGCAGGCTACAAGGGGCCCATGGCTACACCTTC. This translates into CASRLQGAHGYTF.

This clonotype has only a few counts. The chain uses TRBV20-1 and TRBJ1-4; no definite D call. CDR3 length: 14 residues. Trimming shortened V by 4 bases and J by 0 bases, and 9 bases separated the two germline ends. Germline CDR1 is DFQATT and CDR2 is SNEGSKA (reference sequence). In DNA form, the CDR3 reads TGCAGTGCTACCCAAGCCTCAACTAATGAAAAACTGTTTTTT. Protein sequence: CSATQASTNEKLFF.

V gene TRBV12-3 or TRBV12-4 combines with J gene TRBJ2-5; TRBD1 matches 12 bases. Losses at the gene ends were 6 bases for V and 5 bases for J; bases not matched to a gene: 7. This CDR3 has 15 amino acids. The CDR3 region is CASRPRDRGPETQYF. The CDR3 DNA sequence: TGTGCCAGCAGGCCCCGGGACAGGGGGCCTGAGACCCAGTACTTC.

This clonotype came up a few times. J is TRBJ2-3 and V is TRBV6-1; 8 bases agree with TRBD1. CDR3 length: 16 residues. The germline V gene encodes CDR1 MNHNS and CDR2 SASEGT. With V trimmed by 1 base and J by 1 base, 4 bases remained unmatched. The CDR3 DNA is TGTGCCAGCAGTGAAGTCCAGGGGGCCGGCACAGATACGCAGTATTTT. This encodes CASSEVQGAGTDTQYF.